The 9 T cell receptor beta chains in this list originate from one sample, sequenced in a study of shared clonotypes between healthy human individuals. Produced via immunoSEQ multiplex PCR; TCRdb's table is partial and in-frame only. The table lists around 430,000 clones, roughly three quarters of them singletons. Sequenced input: PBMCs. These receptors all stem from a woman in her thirties or forties in good health. Some clones in this sample may be carry-over from other donors' samples.

This chain links TRBV19 with TRBJ2-2; D gene unclear. The CDR3 runs 12 residues. Trimming removed 2 bases at V and 3 bases at J, with 1 base between. Germline V CDR1 and CDR2: LNHDA, SQIVND (reference sequence). CDR3 residues: CASSIYTGELFF. The CDR3 DNA sequence: TGTGCCAGTAGTATATACACCGGGGAGCTGTTTTTT.

This clone was found once. This chain uses TRBV28 with TRBJ2-7, with 8 bases that match TRBD2. V was pared by 6 bases and J by 7 bases, with 14 bases of the junction left unmatched. The germline V gene encodes CDR1 MDHEN and CDR2 SYDVKM. The CDR3 totals 15 residues. The CDR3 nucleotides are TGTGCCAGCAGGGGCGGGGGGCACCTTCTAGGGGAGCAGTACTTC. Protein sequence: CASRGGGHLLGEQYF.

The chain links TRBV27 to TRBJ1-3; tentatively, D is TRBD1 (6 bases). The CDR3 runs 13 residues. Trimming shortened V by 6 bases and J by 4 bases, and 10 bases separated the two germline ends. Per the germline V gene, CDR1 is MNHEY and CDR2 is SMNVEV (reference sequence). CDR3 amino acids: CASRAQGGNTIYF. The CDR3 bases are TGTGCCAGCAGGGCACAGGGAGGAAACACCATATATTTT.

V is TRBV4-1 and J is TRBJ2-6; D is unresolved. V shed 1 base and J shed 2 bases, with 6 bases lying between them. This CDR3 is 15 amino acids long. Germline values: CDR1 MGHRA, CDR2 YSYEKL. CDR3 bases: TGCGCCAGCAGCCAAGCTGACACTGGGGCCAACGTCCTGACTTTC. It translates to CASSQADTGANVLTF.

In nucleotides, the CDR3 is TGCGCCAGCAGCTTGACAGGGGCTTTAGACACCATATATTTT. Encoded protein: CASSLTGALDTIYF. The chain combines TRBV5-1 with TRBJ1-3; 7 bases agree with TRBD1. CDR3 length equals 14 residues. Per germline, CDR1 SGHRS and CDR2 YFSETQ. With V trimmed by 1 base and J by 8 bases, 6 bases remained unmatched.

V usage is TRBV6-5 and J usage is TRBJ2-7, with D possibly matching TRBD1 (6 bases). There are 15 residues in the CDR3. Germline V gene data show CDR1 as MNHEY and CDR2 as SVGAGI. Trimming shortened V by 4 bases and J by 3 bases, and 16 bases separated the two germline ends. The chain's CDR3 is CASSFTGLGSYEQYF. In DNA, the CDR3 is TGTGCCAGCAGTTTCACAGGGCTTGGAAGCTACGAGCAGTACTTC.

The chain combines TRBV6-1 with TRBJ1-1; D gene unclear. V gave up 0 bases and J gave up 6 bases, with 2 bases separating them. The CDR3 extends over 11 amino acids. In germline, CDR1 is MNHNS, CDR2 SASEGT. For the CDR3, the DNA is TGTGCCAGCAGTGAAGCGTCTGAAGCTTTCTTT. This translates into CASSEASEAFF.

This clone came up once. The chain is built from TRBV7-4 and TRBJ1-3, with unresolved D. The CDR3 is 14 amino acids. Germline CDR1 SGHVT, CDR2 SQSDAQ. The germline V and J ends were trimmed by 1 base and 0 bases, with 4 bases remaining between them. The CDR3 DNA reads TGTGCCAGCAGCTTAGGGAGCTCTGGAAACACCATATATTTT. It encodes CASSLGSSGNTIYF.

The chain couples TRBV7-8 to TRBJ2-5; D ambiguous. The length of the CDR3 is 14 residues. CDR1 and CDR2 from the germline V gene are SGHVS and FQNEAQ. The ends were cut back, 5 bases at V and 1 base at J, with 11 bases in the middle. CDR3 in amino acids: CASSPMGLQETQYF. Here the CDR3 DNA reads TGTGCCAGCAGCCCCATGGGCCTCCAAGAGACCCAGTACTTC.